This TCR beta chain is drawn from a study of cytomegalovirus exposure and HLA in healthy donors. Study-level information: Across almost 400 genotyped donors, about 80% landed in the Caucasian-associated ancestry cluster. Study-level points and caveats: Earlier analysis yielded a pattern in which most TCR beta V segments were productive about 87% or about 30% of the time. The authors later linked a missense DCLRE1C variant to TCR beta V- and J-gene trimming. Presence/absence analyses assumed roughly uniform sequencing depth across donors.

About this clone itself: Its antigen is undetermined.

Between the trimmed V and J ends, which lost 6 bases and 6 bases, there was a span of 12 bases. Germline CDR1 reads SNHLY; CDR2 reads FYNNEI. The CDR3 runs to 13 residues. The PCR used 60 Vbeta and 13 Jbeta primers. This table comes from immunoSEQ multiplex PCR, and its TCRdb copy is limited to in-frame clones, with some not included. The sample consists of fewer than 150,000 clones, about 69% of them appearing once. The gene calls are TRBV2 and TRBJ1-5; possibly TRBD1 for D (6 bases). The clonotype was recovered from a man aged 25 to 45 in good health and CMV-seronegative. The sequencing sample was made of PBMCs. The CDR3, as DNA: TGTGCCAGCAGCGACTACAGGGCTCAGCCCCAGCATTTT. Protein sequence: CASSDYRAQPQHF.